These T cell receptor beta chains were read from a single sample in a study of response to subunit inactivated influenza vaccine. TCRdb used MiXCR to reprocess the RT-PCR reads, holding one entry per CDR3 protein. The sample has roughly 170,000 distinct CDR3 sequences, nearly 9.5% seen once; the top ten hold under 13%. This specimen consisted of non-naive T cells sorted from PBMCs, obtained on the day of vaccination. The source is a man between 50 and 59 years old who received an inactivated influenza vaccine. Each CDR3 is given with its conserved first and last residue. The D gene is left open where the match is weak. Size is omitted from some rows. Given values are once, few, many or a class for expanded clones.

j_call | d_call | clone_size | v_call | cdr3_aa | cdr3_nt
TRBJ2-1 | TRBD2 | few | TRBV11-1 | CASSLGYASGRGSNEQFF | TGTGCCAGCAGCTTAGGTTATGCTAGCGGGAGAGGGAGCAATGAGCAGTTCTTC
TRBJ2-5 | TRBD1 | . | TRBV12-3/TRBV12-4 | CASSFGTGGWETQYF | TGTGCCAGCAGCTTCGGGACAGGAGGGTGGGAGACCCAGTACTTC
TRBJ1-5 | . | . | TRBV18 | CASSPGMAEYNQPQHF | TGTGCCAGCTCACCAGGTATGGCGGAATACAATCAGCCCCAGCATTTT
TRBJ2-7 | TRBD1 | many | TRBV29-1 | CSVDRTGSGSYEQYF | TGCAGCGTAGACAGGACAGGGAGCGGGTCCTACGAGCAGTACTTC
TRBJ2-1 | . | medium-sized | TRBV20-1 | CSVEIGHANEQFF | TGCAGCGTCGAAATCGGACATGCAAATGAGCAGTTCTTC
TRBJ2-3 | TRBD2 | few | TRBV10-1 | CASSESYGGGVDSTDTQYF | TGCGCCAGCAGTGAGTCCTACGGGGGGGGAGTCGATAGCACAGATACGCAGTATTTT
TRBJ1-1 | . | few | TRBV20-1 | CSARSLGGTEAFF | TGCAGTGCTAGAAGTTTGGGGGGCACTGAAGCTTTCTTT
TRBJ2-1 | . | . | TRBV24-1 | CATSDGHMTGYNEQFF | TGTGCCACCAGTGATGGCCACATGACAGGATACAATGAGCAGTTCTTC
TRBJ1-5 | . | many | TRBV20-1 | CSASDGSRGSSNQPQHF | TGCAGTGCTAGCGATGGGTCCCGCGGCTCAAGCAATCAGCCCCAGCATTTT
TRBJ1-2 | . | few | TRBV7-9 | CASSLSGTDYGYTF | TGTGCCAGCAGCTTATCAGGGACTGACTATGGCTACACCTTC
TRBJ1-2 | . | many | TRBV29-1 | CSVAISGGRYGYTF | TGCAGCGTAGCCATCTCGGGGGGCCGCTATGGCTACACCTTC
TRBJ2-2 | TRBD2 | few | TRBV28 | CASSSAAGGRTGELFF | TGTGCCAGCAGTTCCGCTGCGGGAGGTCGTACCGGGGAGCTGTTTTTT
TRBJ1-4 | . | few | TRBV7-2 | CASSSQVAVNEKLFF | TGTGCCAGCAGCTCCCAGGTAGCCGTCAATGAAAAACTGTTTTTT
TRBJ2-7 | . | . | TRBV28 | CATEAGQSYEQYF | TGTGCCACCGAAGCGGGACAGTCCTACGAGCAGTACTTC
TRBJ2-2 | . | . | TRBV9 | CASSLAIAGELFF | TGTGCCAGCAGCCTCGCGATTGCCGGGGAGCTGTTTTTT
TRBJ2-1 | . | many | TRBV7-9 | CASSLGAPRGGNEQFF | TGTGCCAGCAGCTTGGGGGCCCCCAGGGGAGGAAATGAGCAGTTCTTC
TRBJ2-6 | TRBD1 | few | TRBV4-2 | CASSQEVVSNRGTGANVLTF | TGTGCCAGCAGCCAAGAAGTGGTTTCGAACAGGGGGACTGGGGCCAACGTCCTGACTTTC
TRBJ2-1 | . | many | TRBV7-2 | CASSLDRVDEQFF | TGTGCCAGCAGCTTAGACAGGGTGGATGAGCAGTTCTTC
TRBJ2-1 | . | few | TRBV7-2 | CASSLVRGPNEQFF | TGTGCCAGCAGCTTAGTACGAGGTCCCAATGAGCAGTTCTTC
TRBJ2-7 | TRBD1 | many | TRBV18 | CASSPRTGIGYEQYF | TGTGCCAGCTCACCCAGGACAGGAATCGGCTACGAGCAGTACTTC
TRBJ2-7 | . | . | TRBV20-1 | CSATDGSSLQAYEQYF | TGCAGTGCTACTGACGGCAGCTCCCTCCAAGCCTACGAGCAGTACTTC
TRBJ1-4 | TRBD1 | many | TRBV5-1 | CASSRGDSKNEKLFF | TGCGCCAGCAGCCGGGGGGACAGCAAAAATGAAAAACTGTTTTTT
TRBJ2-5 | . | once | TRBV5-6 | CASSRTRDSGETQYF | TGTGCCAGCAGCCGCACTCGGGACTCCGGGGAGACCCAGTACTTC